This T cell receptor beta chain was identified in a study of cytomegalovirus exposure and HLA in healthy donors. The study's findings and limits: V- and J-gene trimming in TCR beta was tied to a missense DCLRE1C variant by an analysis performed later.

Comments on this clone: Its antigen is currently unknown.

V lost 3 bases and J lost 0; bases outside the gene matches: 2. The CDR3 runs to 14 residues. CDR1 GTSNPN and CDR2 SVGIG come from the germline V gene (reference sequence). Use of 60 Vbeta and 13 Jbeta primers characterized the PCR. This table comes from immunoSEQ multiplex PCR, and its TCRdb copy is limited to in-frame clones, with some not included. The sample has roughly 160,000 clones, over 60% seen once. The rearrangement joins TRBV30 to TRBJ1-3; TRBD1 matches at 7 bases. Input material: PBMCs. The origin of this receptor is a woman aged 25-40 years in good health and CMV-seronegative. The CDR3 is CAWRTGSSGNTIYF. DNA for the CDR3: TGTGCCTGGAGGACAGGGTCCTCTGGAAACACCATATATTTT.